This TCR beta chain was profiled in a study of cytomegalovirus exposure and HLA in healthy donors. Study-wide results and limits: Some public TCRs appeared in many individuals, while most sequences were rare. It was about 150 TCR beta chains that were listed as cytomegalovirus-associated.

V shed 5 bases and J 4 bases; nucleotides not matched to a gene: 6. Germline V CDR1 and CDR2: LNHNV, YYDKDF (reference sequence). The CDR3 is made up of 15 amino acids. With 60 Vbeta and 13 Jbeta primers, the PCR was carried out. Clones were read by immunoSEQ multiplex PCR, and TCRdb kept only the in-frame ones, dropping some. The sample data list around 140,000 clones. Comment on this clone: Antigen unknown.

This clonotype originated in a male donor in good health and CMV-seronegative. The gene calls are TRBV15 and TRBJ2-3, with 10 bases matching TRBD2. Input material: PBMCs. CDR3 loop: CATSGLAGDPDTQYF. The CDR3 coding sequence is TGTGCCACCAGCGGGCTAGCGGGAGATCCAGATACGCAGTATTTT.